Described below is a single TCR beta chain sequence and its context. Its antigen is still unknown. These data originate in a study of shared clonotypes between healthy human individuals. Overall study findings and caveats: When naive CD4 clonotypes were compared across several donors, about 5% were shared.

The germline CDR1 and CDR2 sequences are SNHLY and FYNNEI. The junction had 10 bases not matched to a gene; V was cut back by 8 bases and J by 5 bases. This CDR3 is 15 amino acids long. Clones were read by immunoSEQ multiplex PCR, and TCRdb kept only the in-frame ones, dropping some. The data contain around 940,000 clones, 76% of them singletons. The TCR comes from a man younger than 35 in good health. The specimen sequenced was memory CD4+ T cells sorted from blood. Sample subset: CD45RA-negative fraction. V gene TRBV2 combines with J gene TRBJ2-5, with 11 positions matching TRBD2. The CDR3 DNA reads TGTGCCAGCTCATCTAGCGGGGGGCCGTTGGAGACCCAGTACTTC. This sequence encodes CASSSSGGPLETQYF.